This entry lists 22 T cell receptor beta chains sequenced from one sample in a study of control samples from healthy donors and cancer patients. Data came from immunoSEQ multiplex PCR; TCRdb stores just in-frame clones and leaves some out. This table holds roughly 100,000 clones, 92% found once. The sequenced sample was blood. These TCRs come from a woman aged 18-30 years in good health.

CDR3 sequence (DNA): TGCGCCAGCAGCTTGGGGACCCAGCAAGATACGCAGTATTTT. Translated, it gives CASSLGTQQDTQYF. The rearrangement joins TRBV5-1 to TRBJ2-3; D gene unclear. Germline assignment: CDR1 SGHRS and CDR2 YFSETQ. This CDR3 is built from 14 residues. V was shortened by 0 bases and J by 5 bases, with 10 bases between the two germline ends.

The chain couples TRBV7-9 to TRBJ1-3, with 7 nucleotides matching TRBD1. After removal of 8 bases from V and 3 bases from J, the junction contained 4 bases not matched to a gene. CDR1 and CDR2 from the germline V gene are SEHNR and FQNEAQ (reference sequence). The CDR3 loop spans 13 amino acids. The CDR3 spells CASGNRGGNTIYF. CDR3 sequence (DNA): TGTGCCAGCGGCAACAGGGGTGGAAACACCATATATTTT.

This CDR3 reads CASSSQIPSTDTQYF. CDR3 nucleotides: TGTGCCAGCAGCTCCCAAATACCTAGCACAGATACGCAGTATTTT. The J gene is TRBJ2-3, the V gene TRBV7-2; D remains ambiguous. The germline CDR1 and CDR2 sequences are SGHTA and FQGNSA. Trimming took 4 bases from V and 0 from J, leaving 11 bases between them. CDR3 length: 15 residues.

The chain combines TRBV7-9 with TRBJ2-1, with D unclear. V gave up 8 bases and J gave up 4 bases, with 24 bases separating them. The length of the CDR3 is 17 residues. The germline V gene has CDR1 SEHNR and CDR2 FQNEAQ (reference sequence). CDR3 bases: TGTGCCAGCTTAAACGCGAAAGCCAGTCGTTTATACAATGAGCAGTTCTTC. It is translated as CASLNAKASRLYNEQFF.

V is TRBV10-3 and J is TRBJ1-1, with 10 bases fitting TRBD1. Germline CDR1 and CDR2: ENHRY and SYGVKD. V shed 5 bases and J 10 bases; nucleotides not matched to a gene: 10. The CDR3 covers 14 residues. The DNA of the CDR3 is TGTGCCATCAGTTTGACCGGGACAGGGGATTCAGCTTTCTTT. Protein product: CAISLTGTGDSAFF.

CDR3 sequence reads: CASSVKGTGDSEQYF. Written as DNA, the CDR3 is TGTGCCAGCAGCGTAAAGGGGACAGGGGACTCCGAGCAGTACTTC. V is TRBV9 and J is TRBJ2-7; 10 positions agree with TRBD1. The CDR3 loop spans 15 amino acids. Germline V gene data show CDR1 as SGDLS and CDR2 as YYNGEE. V was pared by 1 base and J by 6 bases, with 7 bases of the junction left unmatched.

The genes are TRBV11-3 and TRBJ2-3; weak D call: TRBD2 (6 bases). V was trimmed by 3 bases and J by 4 bases, leaving 17 bases between them. The CDR3 spans 16 residues. Per germline, CDR1 SGHNT and CDR2 YENEEA. In DNA form, the CDR3 reads TGTGCCAGCAGCTTCGTTCCGGCGGGATTGGCAGATACGCAGTATTTT. The encoded protein is CASSFVPAGLADTQYF.

V is TRBV28 and J is TRBJ2-1, with a weak D call TRBD1 (6 bases). Trimming shortened V by 5 bases and J by 9 bases, and 11 bases separated the two germline ends. Germline V gene data show CDR1 as MDHEN and CDR2 as SYDVKM. There are 12 residues in the CDR3. The CDR3 bases are TGTGCCAGCAGTAAGGGGGAGAGTGAGCAGTTCTTC. Residues: CASSKGESEQFF.

The chain couples TRBV6-1 to TRBJ1-5; no firm D call. Germline V gene sequence: CDR1 MNHNS, CDR2 SASEGT. V was trimmed by 1 base and J by 6 bases, leaving 13 bases between them. The CDR3 is 15 residues long. The DNA for the CDR3 is TGTGCCAGCAGTGAAGTGCGGAGTTCCGGTCAGCCCCAGCATTTT. Protein sequence: CASSEVRSSGQPQHF.

The chain links TRBV27 to TRBJ2-2; TRBD2 agrees at 7 bases. Germline V gene data show CDR1 as MNHEY and CDR2 as SMNVEV (reference sequence). CDR3 length: 15 residues. V lost 2 bases and J lost 6; bases outside the gene matches: 6. CDR3 DNA sequence: TGTGCCAGCAGTTTAGAGGGAGGGCCTGCCGGGGAGCTGTTTTTT. It codes for CASSLEGGPAGELFF.

In this sample, this clone turned up once. The V gene is TRBV24-1, the J gene TRBJ2-2; 8 bases map to TRBD1. The germline CDR1 and CDR2 sequences are KGHDR and SFDVKD. V was pared by 7 bases and J by 7 bases, with 10 bases of the junction left unmatched. The CDR3 sequence is 15 residues long. The DNA for the CDR3 is TGTGCCACCAGCCAGACAGGGGCCGGGGTCGGGGAGCTGTTTTTT. It translates to CATSQTGAGVGELFF.

The CDR3 DNA reads as TGTGCCAGCAGTGAATCCATAGGGTTGGCTTTCTTT. It specifies CASSESIGLAFF. This rearrangement joins TRBV6-1 to TRBJ1-1; D is undetermined. V dropped 2 bases and J dropped 11 bases, with 12 bases sitting between them. The CDR3 loop spans 12 amino acids. The germline CDR1 and CDR2 sequences are MNHNS and SASEGT.

The V and J genes are TRBV28 and TRBJ1-2; no firm D call. Germline CDR1 MDHEN, CDR2 SYDVKM. V lost 6 bases, J lost 1 base, and 27 bases lay in between. The CDR3 sequence is 19 residues long. CDR3 DNA sequence: TGTGCCAGCAGCCATCGTACTGGAGGCAGCGGAGCCTTTAACTATGGCTACACCTTC. Protein: CASSHRTGGSGAFNYGYTF.

The chain has TRBV11-3 and TRBJ1-6; D call uncertain. This CDR3 spans 18 amino acids. The V end was cut by 0 bases, the J end by 0 bases, with 12 bases between. Germline-derived CDR1 and CDR2 are SGHNT and YENEEA. CDR3 in DNA: TGTGCCAGCAGCTTAGATGTCGACGGGAGCTCCTATAATTCACCCCTCCACTTT. This codes for CASSLDVDGSSYNSPLHF.

This clone came up a few times. V is TRBV10-3 and J is TRBJ1-2; D perhaps matches TRBD1 (6 bases). With 3 bases removed from V and 14 bases from J, the gap between germline ends came to 16 bases. Germline V gene sequence: CDR1 ENHRY, CDR2 SYGVKD. There are 12 residues in the CDR3. The CDR3 region is CAISDLGGPGTF. The CDR3 DNA reads TGTGCCATCAGTGATTTGGGGGGGCCCGGGACCTTC.

The chain combines TRBV9 with TRBJ1-5; D is possibly TRBD1 (5 bases). CDR3 length equals 15 residues. The V gene lost 0 bases and the J gene lost 0 bases, with 7 bases spanning the gap. Germline loops: CDR1 SGDLS, CDR2 YYNGEE. The CDR3 DNA reads as TGTGCCAGCAGCGTAGAGGGACTTAGCAATCAGCCCCAGCATTTT. It yields the protein CASSVEGLSNQPQHF.

The chain employs TRBV4-1 and TRBJ2-3; D uncertain. CDR3 size: 16 residues. CDR1 and CDR2 (germline): MGHRA, YSYEKL. The V gene lost 4 bases and the J gene lost 2 bases, with 16 bases spanning the gap. The CDR3: CASSLMGSKHTDTQYF. In DNA form, the CDR3 reads TGCGCCAGCAGCCTCATGGGCTCCAAGCACACAGATACGCAGTATTTT.

In DNA, the CDR3 is TGCGCCAGCAGCTTGGTGGGCGCAAAAGAGACCCAGTACTTC. It is translated as CASSLVGAKETQYF. The chain links TRBV5-1 to TRBJ2-5, with D unclear. Germline CDR1 reads SGHRS; CDR2 reads YFSETQ. The CDR3 has 14 residues. Between the trimmed V and J ends, which lost 0 bases and 3 bases, there was a span of 9 bases.

This sequence joins TRBV29-1 and TRBJ2-3, with TRBD2 matching 10 bases. CDR1 and CDR2 from the germline V gene are SQVTM and ANQGSEA. The CDR3 sequence is 17 residues long. J was trimmed by 0 bases and V by 7 bases; bases with no gene match: 13. The CDR3 protein is CSADGLAGEISTDTQYF. DNA of the CDR3: TGCAGCGCCGACGGGCTAGCGGGGGAGATAAGCACAGATACGCAGTATTTT.

The chain employs TRBV6-4 and TRBJ1-1; the match to TRBD1 covers 9 bases. The germline V gene encodes CDR1 MRHNA and CDR2 SNTAGT. Trimming removed 8 bases from V and 7 bases from J; junction bases left unmatched: 11. This CDR3 is built from 14 residues. Here the CDR3 DNA reads TGTGCCAGCCGCCCTACGGACAGGGGTCTTGAAGCTTTCTTT. It specifies CASRPTDRGLEAFF.

The V and J genes are TRBV14 and TRBJ2-1, with D perhaps TRBD1 (6 bases). The CDR3 length is 17 residues. Germline V gene lookup returns CDR1 SGHDN and CDR2 FVKESK. The germline V and J ends were trimmed by 2 bases and 2 bases, with 16 bases remaining between them. In DNA form, the CDR3 reads TGTGCCAGCAGCCAACTACACACAGGGCGACCCTACAATGAGCAGTTCTTC. It translates to CASSQLHTGRPYNEQFF.

The CDR3 region has the DNA TGTGCCAGCAGCCAAATTCCGGGCAGCCATTCACCCCTCCACTTT. Amino acids: CASSQIPGSHSPLHF. This chain uses TRBV3-1 (or the pseudogene TRBV3-2) with TRBJ1-6; no clear D. The CDR3 covers 15 residues. Germline V gives CDR1 LGHDT, CDR2 YNNKEL (reference sequence). With 2 bases removed from V and 8 bases from J, the gap between germline ends came to 13 bases.